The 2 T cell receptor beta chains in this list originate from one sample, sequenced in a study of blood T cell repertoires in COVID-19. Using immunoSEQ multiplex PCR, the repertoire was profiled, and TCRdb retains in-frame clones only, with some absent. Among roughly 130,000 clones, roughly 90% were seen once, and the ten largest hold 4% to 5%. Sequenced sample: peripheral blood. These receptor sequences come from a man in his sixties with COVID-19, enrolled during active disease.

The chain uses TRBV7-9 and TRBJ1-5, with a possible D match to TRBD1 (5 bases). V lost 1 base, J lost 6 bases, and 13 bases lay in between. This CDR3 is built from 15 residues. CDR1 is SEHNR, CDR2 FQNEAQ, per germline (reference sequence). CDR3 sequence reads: CASSLGGTATQPQHF. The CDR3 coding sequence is TGTGCCAGCAGCTTAGGCGGGACTGCGACTCAGCCCCAGCATTTT.

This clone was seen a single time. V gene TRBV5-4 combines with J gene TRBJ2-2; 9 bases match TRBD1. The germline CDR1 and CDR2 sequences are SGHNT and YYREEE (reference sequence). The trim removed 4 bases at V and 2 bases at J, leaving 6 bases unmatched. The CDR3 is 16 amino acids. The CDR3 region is CASSPGQGRNTGELFF. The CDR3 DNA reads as TGTGCCAGCAGCCCAGGACAGGGGAGAAACACCGGGGAGCTGTTTTTT.